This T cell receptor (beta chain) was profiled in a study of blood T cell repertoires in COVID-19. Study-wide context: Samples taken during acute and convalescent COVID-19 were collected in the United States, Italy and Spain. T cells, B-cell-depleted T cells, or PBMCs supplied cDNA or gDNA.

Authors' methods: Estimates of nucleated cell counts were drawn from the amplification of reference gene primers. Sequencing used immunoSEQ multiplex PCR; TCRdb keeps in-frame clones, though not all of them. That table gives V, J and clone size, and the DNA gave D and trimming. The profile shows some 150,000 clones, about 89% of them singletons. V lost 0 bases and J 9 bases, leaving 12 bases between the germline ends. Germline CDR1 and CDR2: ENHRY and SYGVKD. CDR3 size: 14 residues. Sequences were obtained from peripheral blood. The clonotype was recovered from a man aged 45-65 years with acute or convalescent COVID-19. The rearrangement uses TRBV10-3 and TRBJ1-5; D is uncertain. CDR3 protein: CAISESLLSPPQHF. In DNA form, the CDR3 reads TGTGCCATCAGTGAGTCTCTCCTCTCCCCGCCCCAGCATTTT.